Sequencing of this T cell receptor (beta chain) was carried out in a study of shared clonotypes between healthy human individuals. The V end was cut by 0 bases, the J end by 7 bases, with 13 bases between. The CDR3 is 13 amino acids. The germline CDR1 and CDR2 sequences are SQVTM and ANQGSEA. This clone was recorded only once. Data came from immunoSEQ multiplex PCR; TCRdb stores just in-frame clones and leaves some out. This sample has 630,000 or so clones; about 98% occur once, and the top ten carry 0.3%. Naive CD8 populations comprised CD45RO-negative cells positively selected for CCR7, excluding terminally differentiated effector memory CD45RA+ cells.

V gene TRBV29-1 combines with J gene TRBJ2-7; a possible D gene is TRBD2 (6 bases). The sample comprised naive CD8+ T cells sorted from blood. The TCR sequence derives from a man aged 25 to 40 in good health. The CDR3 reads CSVEEAGKWEQYF. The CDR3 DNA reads TGCAGCGTTGAAGAAGCGGGCAAGTGGGAGCAGTACTTC.